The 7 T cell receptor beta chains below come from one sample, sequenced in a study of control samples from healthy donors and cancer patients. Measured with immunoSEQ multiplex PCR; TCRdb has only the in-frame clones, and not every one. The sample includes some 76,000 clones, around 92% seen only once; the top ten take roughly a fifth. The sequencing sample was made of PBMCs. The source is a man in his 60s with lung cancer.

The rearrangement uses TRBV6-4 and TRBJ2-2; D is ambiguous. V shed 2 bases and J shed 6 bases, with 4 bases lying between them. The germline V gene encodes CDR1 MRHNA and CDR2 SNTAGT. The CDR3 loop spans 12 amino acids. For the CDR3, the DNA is TGTGCCAGCAGTGACCCGCCCGGGGAGCTGTTTTTT. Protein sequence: CASSDPPGELFF.

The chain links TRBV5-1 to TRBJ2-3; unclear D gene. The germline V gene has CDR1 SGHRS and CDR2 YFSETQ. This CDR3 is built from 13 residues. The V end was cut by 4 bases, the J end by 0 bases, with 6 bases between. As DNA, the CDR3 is TGCGCCAGCAGCACTACTAGCACAGATACGCAGTATTTT. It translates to CASSTTSTDTQYF.

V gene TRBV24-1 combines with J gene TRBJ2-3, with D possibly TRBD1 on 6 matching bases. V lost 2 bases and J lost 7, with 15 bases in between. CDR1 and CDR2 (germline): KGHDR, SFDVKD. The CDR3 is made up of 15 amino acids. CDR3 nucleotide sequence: TGTGCCACCAGTGATTCAACAGGGCGAACATATACGCAGTATTTT. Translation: CATSDSTGRTYTQYF.

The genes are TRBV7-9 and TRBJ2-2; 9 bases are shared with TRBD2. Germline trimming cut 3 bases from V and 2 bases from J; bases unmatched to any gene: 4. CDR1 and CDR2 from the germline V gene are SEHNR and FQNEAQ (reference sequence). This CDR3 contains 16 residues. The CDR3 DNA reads TGTGCCAGCAGCTTCCGACTAGCGGTTAACACCGGGGAGCTGTTTTTT. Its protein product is CASSFRLAVNTGELFF.

CDR3 amino acids: CASSGGLGGEQYF. The CDR3 region has the DNA TGTGCCAGCTCAGGCGGGCTAGGCGGGGAGCAGTACTTC. The chain recombines TRBV18 with TRBJ2-7; TRBD2 might be the D (5 bases). Germline V gene sequence: CDR1 KGHSH, CDR2 LQKENI. The CDR3 is 13 amino acids. The V end lost 5 bases, the J end lost 7 bases, and 15 bases lay between the germline ends. Together with reference TRBV18 and TRBJ2-7, the CDR3 gives the full variable domain: NAGVMQNPRHLVRRRGQEARLRCSPMKGHSHVYWYRQLPEEGLKFMVYLQKENIIDESGMPKERFSAEFPKEGPSILRIQQVVRGDSAAYFCASSGGLGGEQYFGPGTRLTVT.

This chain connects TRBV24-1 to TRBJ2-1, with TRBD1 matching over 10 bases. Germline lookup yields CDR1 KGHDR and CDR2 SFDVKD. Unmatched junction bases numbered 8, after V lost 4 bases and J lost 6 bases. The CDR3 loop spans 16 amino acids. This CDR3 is CATSERTGGMINEQFF. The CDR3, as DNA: TGTGCCACCAGTGAGCGGACAGGGGGTATGATCAATGAGCAGTTCTTC.

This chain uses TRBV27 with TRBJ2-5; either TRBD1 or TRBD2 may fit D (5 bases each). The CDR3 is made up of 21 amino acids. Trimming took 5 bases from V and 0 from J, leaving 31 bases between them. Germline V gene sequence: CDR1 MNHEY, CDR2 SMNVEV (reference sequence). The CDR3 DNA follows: TGTGCCAGCAGTCCAAGAACACCGGGACGCACCTCTTTCTTGTACCAAGAGACCCAGTACTTC. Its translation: CASSPRTPGRTSFLYQETQYF.